This TCR beta chain was captured by sequencing in a study of CD8 T cells in ankylosing spondylitis. The germline V and J ends were trimmed by 0 bases and 4 bases, with 7 bases remaining between them. Per the germline V gene, CDR1 is LGHNA and CDR2 is YSLEER. The CDR3 covers 14 residues. This clonotype was seen at least ten times. The antigen remains unidentified. Whole-study findings and limits: Within matched ankylosing spondylitis synovial fluid, disease-linked clones were reportedly significantly enriched. About 8 highly homologous variants made up a TCR beta motif that seemed to typify ankylosing spondylitis blood. Earlier studies detected some motif variants in reactive arthritis synovial fluid and blood.

Each TCR beta library was made by quantitative 5'-RACE that incorporated molecular barcodes. TCRdb analysed the 5' RACE reads with MiXCR anew, one entry per CDR3 protein. The table shows fewer than 400,000 distinct CDR3 sequences, with less than 10% occurring only once. The chain joins TRBV4-3 to TRBJ1-3, with D unresolved. Sequencing input: blood, either unsorted or a sorted T cell fraction (not recorded which). The receptor was isolated from a male donor with ankylosing spondylitis. The CDR3, as DNA: TGCGCCAGCAGCCAAGAATTAAGCGGAAACACCATATATTTT. It encodes CASSQELSGNTIYF.